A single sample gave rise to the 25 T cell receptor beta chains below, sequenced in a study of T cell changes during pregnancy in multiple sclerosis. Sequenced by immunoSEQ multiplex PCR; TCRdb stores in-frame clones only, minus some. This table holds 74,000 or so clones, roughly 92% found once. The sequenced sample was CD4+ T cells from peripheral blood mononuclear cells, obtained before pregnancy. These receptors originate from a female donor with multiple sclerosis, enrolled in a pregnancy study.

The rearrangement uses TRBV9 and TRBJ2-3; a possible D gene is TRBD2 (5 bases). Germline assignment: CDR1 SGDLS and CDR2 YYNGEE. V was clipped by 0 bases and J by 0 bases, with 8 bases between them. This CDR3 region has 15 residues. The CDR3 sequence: CASSVGGPSTDTQYF. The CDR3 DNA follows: TGTGCCAGCAGCGTAGGCGGGCCTAGCACAGATACGCAGTATTTT.

CDR3 nucleotides: TGCGCCAGCAGTGAGTCAGGTAGCGGGGGGGTGTTCTACGAGCAGTACTTC. This gives the protein CASSESGSGGVFYEQYF. The chain recombines TRBV10-1 with TRBJ2-7; 11 positions match TRBD2. The CDR3 has 17 amino acids. The germline gives CDR1 WNHNN, CDR2 SYGVQD (reference sequence). Trimming took 0 bases from V and 3 from J; bases not matched to a gene: 7.

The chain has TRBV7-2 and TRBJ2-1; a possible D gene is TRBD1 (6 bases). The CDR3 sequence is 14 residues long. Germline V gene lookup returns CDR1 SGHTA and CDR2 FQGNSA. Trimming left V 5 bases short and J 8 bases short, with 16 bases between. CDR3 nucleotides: TGTGCCAGCAGCCCGGGACAACTCGTGGATGAGCAGTTCTTC. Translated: CASSPGQLVDEQFF.

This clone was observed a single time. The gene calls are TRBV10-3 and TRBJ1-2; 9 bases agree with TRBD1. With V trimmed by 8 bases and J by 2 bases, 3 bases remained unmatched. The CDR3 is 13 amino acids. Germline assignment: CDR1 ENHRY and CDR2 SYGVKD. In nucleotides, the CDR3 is TGTGCCATCGGCGACAGGGGGAACTATGGCTACACCTTC. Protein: CAIGDRGNYGYTF.

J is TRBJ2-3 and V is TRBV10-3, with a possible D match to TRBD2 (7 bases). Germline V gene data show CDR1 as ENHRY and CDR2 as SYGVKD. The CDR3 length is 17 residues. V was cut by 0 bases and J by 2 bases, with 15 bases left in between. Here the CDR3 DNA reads TGTGCCATCAGTGAGTCGCGGGCGGGGGCCCTCACAGATACGCAGTATTTT. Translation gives CAISESRAGALTDTQYF.

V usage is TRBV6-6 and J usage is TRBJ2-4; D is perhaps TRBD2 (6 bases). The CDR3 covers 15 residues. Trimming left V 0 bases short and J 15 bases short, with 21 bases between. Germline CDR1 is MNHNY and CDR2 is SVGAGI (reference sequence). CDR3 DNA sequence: TGTGCCAGCAGTTACTCCTTCTCGGTGGAGGGTTCACGGTACTTC. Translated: CASSYSFSVEGSRYF.

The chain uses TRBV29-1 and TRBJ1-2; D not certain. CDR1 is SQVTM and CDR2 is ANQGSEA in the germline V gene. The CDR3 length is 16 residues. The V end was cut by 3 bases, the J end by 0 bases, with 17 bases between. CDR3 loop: CSVERVGRSTNYGYTF. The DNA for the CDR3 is TGCAGCGTTGAGAGGGTCGGACGGAGTACTAACTATGGCTACACCTTC.

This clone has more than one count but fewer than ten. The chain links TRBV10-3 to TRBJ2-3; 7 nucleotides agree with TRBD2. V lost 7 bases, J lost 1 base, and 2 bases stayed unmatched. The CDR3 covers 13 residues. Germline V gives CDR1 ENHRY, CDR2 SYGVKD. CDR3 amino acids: CAITSGGTDTQYF. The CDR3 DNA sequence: TGTGCCATCACGAGCGGGGGCACAGATACGCAGTATTTT.

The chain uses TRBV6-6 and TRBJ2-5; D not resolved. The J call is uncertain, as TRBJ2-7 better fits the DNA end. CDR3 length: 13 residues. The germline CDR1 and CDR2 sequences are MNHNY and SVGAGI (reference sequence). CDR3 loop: CASSYSSRNEQYF. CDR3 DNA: TGTGCCAGCAGTTACTCGTCTCGAAACGAGCAGTACTTC.

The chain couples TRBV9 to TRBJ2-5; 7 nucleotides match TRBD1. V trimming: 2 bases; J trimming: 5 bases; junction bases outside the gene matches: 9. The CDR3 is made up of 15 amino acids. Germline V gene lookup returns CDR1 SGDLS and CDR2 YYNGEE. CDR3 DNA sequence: TGTGCCAGCAGCGTGGAACAGGGGCTTTTCGAGACCCAGTACTTC. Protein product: CASSVEQGLFETQYF.

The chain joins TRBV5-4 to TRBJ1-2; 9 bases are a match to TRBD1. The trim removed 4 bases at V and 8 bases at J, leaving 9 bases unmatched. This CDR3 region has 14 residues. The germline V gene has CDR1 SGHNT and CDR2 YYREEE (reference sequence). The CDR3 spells CASSPPGQGPGYTF. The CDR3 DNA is TGTGCCAGCAGCCCCCCGGGACAGGGACCAGGCTACACCTTC.

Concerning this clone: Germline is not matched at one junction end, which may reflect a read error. The CDR3 bases are TGTGCCAGCATTTTAGCGGGAAGCACAGATACGCAGTATTTT. Its translation is CASILAGSTDTQYF. The V call is TRBV28, the J call TRBJ2-3, with 8 bases matching TRBD2. CDR1 and CDR2 (germline): MDHEN, SYDVKM. This CDR3 comprises 14 residues.

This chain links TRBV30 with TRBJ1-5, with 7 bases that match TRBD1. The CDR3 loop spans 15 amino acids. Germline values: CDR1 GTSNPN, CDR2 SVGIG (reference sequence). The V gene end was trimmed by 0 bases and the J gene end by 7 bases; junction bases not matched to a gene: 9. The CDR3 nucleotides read TGTGCCTGGAGTGTAGATTTGACAGGGCGACAGCCCCAGCATTTT. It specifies CAWSVDLTGRQPQHF.

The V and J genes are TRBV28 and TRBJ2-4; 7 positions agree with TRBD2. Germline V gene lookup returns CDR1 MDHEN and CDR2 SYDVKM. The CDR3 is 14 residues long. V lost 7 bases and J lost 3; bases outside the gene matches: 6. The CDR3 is CASNVGGGKNIQYF. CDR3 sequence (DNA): TGTGCCAGCAACGTTGGGGGGGGCAAAAACATTCAGTACTTC.

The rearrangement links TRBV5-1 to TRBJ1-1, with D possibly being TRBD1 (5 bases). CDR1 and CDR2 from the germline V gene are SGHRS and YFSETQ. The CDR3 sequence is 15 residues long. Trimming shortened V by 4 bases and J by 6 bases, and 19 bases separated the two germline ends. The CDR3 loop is CASSQGRPGGAEAFF. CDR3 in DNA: TGCGCCAGCAGCCAGGGACGCCCTGGAGGGGCTGAAGCTTTCTTT.

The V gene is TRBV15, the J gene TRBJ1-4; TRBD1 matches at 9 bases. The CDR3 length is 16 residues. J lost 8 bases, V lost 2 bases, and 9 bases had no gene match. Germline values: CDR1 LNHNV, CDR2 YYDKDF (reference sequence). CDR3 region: CATSRRRGTGREKLFF. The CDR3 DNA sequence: TGTGCCACCAGCAGACGCCGGGGGACAGGGAGAGAAAAACTGTTTTTT. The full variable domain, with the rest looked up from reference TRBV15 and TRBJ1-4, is DAMVIQNPRYQVTQFGKPVTLSCSQTLNHNVMYWYQQKSSQAPKLLFHYYDKDFNNEADTPDNFQSRRPNTSFCFLDIRSPGLGDTAMYLCATSRRRGTGREKLFFGSGTQLSVL.

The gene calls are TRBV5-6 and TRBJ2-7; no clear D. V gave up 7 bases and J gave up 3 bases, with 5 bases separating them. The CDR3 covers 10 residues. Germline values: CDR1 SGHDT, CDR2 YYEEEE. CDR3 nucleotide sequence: TGTGCCAGCGGGCTCTACGAGCAGTACTTC. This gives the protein CASGLYEQYF.

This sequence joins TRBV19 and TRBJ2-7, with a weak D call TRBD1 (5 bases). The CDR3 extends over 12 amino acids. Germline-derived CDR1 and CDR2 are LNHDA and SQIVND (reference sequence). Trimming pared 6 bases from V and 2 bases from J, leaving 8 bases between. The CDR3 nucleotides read TGTGCCAGTAGCAAGACAGCCTACGAGCAGTACTTC. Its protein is CASSKTAYEQYF.

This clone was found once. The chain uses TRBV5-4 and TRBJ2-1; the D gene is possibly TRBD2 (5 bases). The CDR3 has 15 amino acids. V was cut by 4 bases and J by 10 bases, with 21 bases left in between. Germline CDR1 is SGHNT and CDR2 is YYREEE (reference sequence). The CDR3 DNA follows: TGTGCCAGCAGCCCCTTCAGCGGTCCCGCGGGCGAGCAGTTCTTC. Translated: CASSPFSGPAGEQFF.

This CDR3 reads CASSRSLAGDTQYF. As DNA, the CDR3 is TGTGCCAGCAGCCGTAGCCTAGCGGGTGATACGCAGTATTTT. V gene TRBV5-4 combines with J gene TRBJ2-3; 8 bases map to TRBD2. The J segment lost 6 bases and the V segment lost 4 bases, leaving 7 bases of the junction unmatched. CDR1 is SGHNT, CDR2 YYREEE, per germline (reference sequence). This CDR3 is 14 amino acids long. The whole variable domain, filled in from reference TRBV5-4 and TRBJ2-3, reads ETGVTQSPTHLIKTRGQQVTLRCSSQSGHNTVSWYQQALGQGPQFIFQYYREEENGRGNFPPRFSGLQFPNYSSELNVNALELDDSALYLCASSRSLAGDTQYFGPGTRLTVL.

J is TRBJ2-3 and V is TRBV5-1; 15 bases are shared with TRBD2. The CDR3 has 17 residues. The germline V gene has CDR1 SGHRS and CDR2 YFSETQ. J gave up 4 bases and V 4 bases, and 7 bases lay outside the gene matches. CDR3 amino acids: CASSPGLAGGGPDTQYF. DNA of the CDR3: TGCGCCAGCAGCCCGGGACTAGCGGGAGGAGGCCCAGATACGCAGTATTTT.

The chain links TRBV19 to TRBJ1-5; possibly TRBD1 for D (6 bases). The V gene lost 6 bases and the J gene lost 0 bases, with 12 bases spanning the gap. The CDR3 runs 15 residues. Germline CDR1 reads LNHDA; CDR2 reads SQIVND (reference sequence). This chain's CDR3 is CASRTGTHSNQPQHF. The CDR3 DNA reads TGTGCCAGTAGGACCGGGACACATAGCAATCAGCCCCAGCATTTT. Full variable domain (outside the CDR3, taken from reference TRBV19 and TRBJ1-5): DGGITQSPKYLFRKEGQNVTLSCEQNLNHDAMYWYRQDPGQGLRLIYYSQIVNDFQKGDIAEGYSVSREKKESFPLTVTSAQKNPTAFYLCASRTGTHSNQPQHFGDGTRLSIL.

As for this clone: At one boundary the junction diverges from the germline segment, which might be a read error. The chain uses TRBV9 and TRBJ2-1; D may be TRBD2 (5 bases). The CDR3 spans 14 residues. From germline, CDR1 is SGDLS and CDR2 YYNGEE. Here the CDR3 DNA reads TGTGCCAACAGCGTAGGATGGACTGACAATGAGCAGTTCTTC. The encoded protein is CANSVGWTDNEQFF.

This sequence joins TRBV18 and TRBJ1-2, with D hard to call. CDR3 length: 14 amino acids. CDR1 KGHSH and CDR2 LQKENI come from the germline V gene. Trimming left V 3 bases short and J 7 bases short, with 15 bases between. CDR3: CASSPPEARGGYTF. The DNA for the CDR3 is TGTGCCAGCTCACCTCCGGAGGCGCGGGGTGGCTACACCTTC.

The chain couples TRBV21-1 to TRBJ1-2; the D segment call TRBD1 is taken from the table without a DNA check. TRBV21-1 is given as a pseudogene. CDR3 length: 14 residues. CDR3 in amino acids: CASSQTGLVYGYTF. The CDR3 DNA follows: TGTGCCAGCAGCCAGACAGGGTTGGTCTATGGCTACACCTTC.